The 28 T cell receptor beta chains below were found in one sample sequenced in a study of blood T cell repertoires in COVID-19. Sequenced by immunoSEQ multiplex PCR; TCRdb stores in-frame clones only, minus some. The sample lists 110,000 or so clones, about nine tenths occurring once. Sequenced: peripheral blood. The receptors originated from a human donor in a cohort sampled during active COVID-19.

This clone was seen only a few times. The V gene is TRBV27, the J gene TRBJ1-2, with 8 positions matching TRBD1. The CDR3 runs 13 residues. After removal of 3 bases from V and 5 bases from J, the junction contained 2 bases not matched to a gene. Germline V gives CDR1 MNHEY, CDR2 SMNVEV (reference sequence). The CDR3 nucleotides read TGTGCCAGCAGTTTTGACAGGGGATATGGCTACACCTTC. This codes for CASSFDRGYGYTF.

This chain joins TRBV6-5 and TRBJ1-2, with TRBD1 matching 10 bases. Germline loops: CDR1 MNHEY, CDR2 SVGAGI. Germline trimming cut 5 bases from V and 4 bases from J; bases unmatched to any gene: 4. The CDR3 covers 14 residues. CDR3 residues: CASSLTGGPYGYTF. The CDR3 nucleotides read TGTGCCAGCAGTCTGACAGGGGGCCCCTATGGCTACACCTTC.

CDR3 loop: CASSRTTSGAYEQYF. The DNA of the CDR3 is TGCGCCAGCAGCCGCACAACTAGCGGGGCATACGAGCAGTACTTC. The chain uses TRBV4-1 and TRBJ2-7; 10 bases agree with TRBD2. The J segment lost 4 bases and the V segment lost 4 bases, leaving 7 bases of the junction unmatched. The CDR3 runs 15 residues. Germline loops: CDR1 MGHRA, CDR2 YSYEKL.

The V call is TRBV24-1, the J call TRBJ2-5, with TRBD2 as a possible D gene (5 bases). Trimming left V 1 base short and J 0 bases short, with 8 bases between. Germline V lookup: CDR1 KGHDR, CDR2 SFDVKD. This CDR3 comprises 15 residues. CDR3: CATSDFYGNQETQYF. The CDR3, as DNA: TGTGCCACCAGTGATTTTTACGGGAACCAAGAGACCCAGTACTTC.

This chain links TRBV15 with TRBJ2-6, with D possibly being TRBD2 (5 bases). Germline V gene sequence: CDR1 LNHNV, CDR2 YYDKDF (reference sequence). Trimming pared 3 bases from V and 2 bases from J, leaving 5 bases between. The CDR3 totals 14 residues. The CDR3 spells CATSSGAGANVLTF. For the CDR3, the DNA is TGTGCCACCAGCAGCGGGGCTGGGGCCAACGTCCTGACTTTC.

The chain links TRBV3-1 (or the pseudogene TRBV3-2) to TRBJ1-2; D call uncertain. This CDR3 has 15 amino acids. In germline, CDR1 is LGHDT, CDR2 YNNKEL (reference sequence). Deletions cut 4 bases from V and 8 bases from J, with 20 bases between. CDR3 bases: TGTGCCAGCAGCCTCATGTCGGGTCCCCGGTCGGGCTACACCTTC. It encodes CASSLMSGPRSGYTF.

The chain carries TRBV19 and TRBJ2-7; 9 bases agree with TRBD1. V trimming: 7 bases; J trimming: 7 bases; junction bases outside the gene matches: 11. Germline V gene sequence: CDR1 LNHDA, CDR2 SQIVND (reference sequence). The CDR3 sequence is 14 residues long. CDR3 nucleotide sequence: TGTGCCAGTACAAATACAGGGGGCCGAGGGGAGCAGTACTTC. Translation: CASTNTGGRGEQYF.

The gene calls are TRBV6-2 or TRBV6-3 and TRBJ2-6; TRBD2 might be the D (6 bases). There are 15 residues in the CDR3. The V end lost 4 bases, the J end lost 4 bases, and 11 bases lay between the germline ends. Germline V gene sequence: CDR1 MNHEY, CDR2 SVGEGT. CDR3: CASSSGVAGANVLTF. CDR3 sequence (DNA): TGTGCCAGCAGTTCGGGGGTAGCCGGGGCCAACGTCCTGACTTTC.

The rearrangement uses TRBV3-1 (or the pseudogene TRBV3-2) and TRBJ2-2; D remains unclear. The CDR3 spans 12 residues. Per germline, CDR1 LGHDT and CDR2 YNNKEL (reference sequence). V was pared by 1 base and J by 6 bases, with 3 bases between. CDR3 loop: CASSQAAGELFF. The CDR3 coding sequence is TGTGCCAGCAGCCAAGCGGCCGGGGAGCTGTTTTTT.

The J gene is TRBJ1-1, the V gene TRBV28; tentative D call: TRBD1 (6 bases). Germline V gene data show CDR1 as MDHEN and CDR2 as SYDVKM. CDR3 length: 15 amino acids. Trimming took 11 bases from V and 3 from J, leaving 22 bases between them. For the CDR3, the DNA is TGTGCCGCCTATACGACAGGCCCCGGGGACACTGAAGCTTTCTTT. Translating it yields CAAYTTGPGDTEAFF.

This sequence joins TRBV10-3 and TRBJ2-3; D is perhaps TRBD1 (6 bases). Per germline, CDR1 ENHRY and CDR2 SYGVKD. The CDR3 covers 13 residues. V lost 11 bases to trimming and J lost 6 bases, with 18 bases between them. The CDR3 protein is CAAGGQTVDTQYF. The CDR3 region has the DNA TGTGCCGCAGGCGGACAGACCGTCGATACGCAGTATTTT.

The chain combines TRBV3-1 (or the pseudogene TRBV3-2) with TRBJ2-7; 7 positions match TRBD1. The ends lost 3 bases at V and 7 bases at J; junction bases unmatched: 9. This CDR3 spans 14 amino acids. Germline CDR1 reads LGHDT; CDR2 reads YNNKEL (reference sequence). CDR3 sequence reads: CASSHEGAAREQYF. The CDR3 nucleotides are TGTGCCAGCAGCCACGAGGGGGCGGCTAGGGAGCAGTACTTC.

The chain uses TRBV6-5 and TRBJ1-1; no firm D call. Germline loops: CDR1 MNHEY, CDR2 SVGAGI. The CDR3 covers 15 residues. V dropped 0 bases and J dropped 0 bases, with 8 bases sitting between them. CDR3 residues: CASSYSIEMNTEAFF. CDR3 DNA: TGTGCCAGCAGTTACTCGATAGAGATGAACACTGAAGCTTTCTTT.

The CDR3 bases are TGTGCCTGGAGTGTAGGGACTGAATACGAGCAGTACTTC. Its translation is CAWSVGTEYEQYF. The genes are TRBV30 and TRBJ2-7; maybe TRBD2 (6 bases). The germline V gene encodes CDR1 GTSNPN and CDR2 SVGIG (reference sequence). There are 13 residues in the CDR3. V dropped 0 bases and J dropped 4 bases, with 10 bases sitting between them.

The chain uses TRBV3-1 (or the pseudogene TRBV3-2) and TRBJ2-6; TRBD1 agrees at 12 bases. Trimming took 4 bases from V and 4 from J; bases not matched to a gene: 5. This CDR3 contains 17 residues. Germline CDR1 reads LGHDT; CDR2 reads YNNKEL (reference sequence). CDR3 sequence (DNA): TGTGCCAGCAGCCGGGACAGGGGGCAAGCCGGGGCCAACGTCCTGACTTTC. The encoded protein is CASSRDRGQAGANVLTF.

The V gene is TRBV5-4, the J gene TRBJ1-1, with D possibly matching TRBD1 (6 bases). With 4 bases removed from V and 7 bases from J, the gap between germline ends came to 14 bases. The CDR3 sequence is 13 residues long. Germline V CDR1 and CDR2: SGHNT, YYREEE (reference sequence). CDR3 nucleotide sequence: TGTGCCAGCAGCCCCCGGGACACCCGTGAAGCTTTCTTT. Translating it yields CASSPRDTREAFF.

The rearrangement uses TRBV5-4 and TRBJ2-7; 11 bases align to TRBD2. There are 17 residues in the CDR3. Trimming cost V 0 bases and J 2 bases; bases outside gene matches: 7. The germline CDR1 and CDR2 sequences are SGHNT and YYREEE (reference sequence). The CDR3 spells CASSLGALAGGAYEQYF. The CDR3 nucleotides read TGTGCCAGCAGCTTGGGGGCCTTAGCGGGAGGGGCCTACGAGCAGTACTTC.

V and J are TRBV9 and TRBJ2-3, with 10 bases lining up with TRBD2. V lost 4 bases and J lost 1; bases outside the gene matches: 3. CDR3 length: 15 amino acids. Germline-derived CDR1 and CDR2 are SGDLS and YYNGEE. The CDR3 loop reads CASSTGTSGTDTQYF. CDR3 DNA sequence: TGTGCCAGCAGCACCGGGACTAGCGGCACAGATACGCAGTATTTT. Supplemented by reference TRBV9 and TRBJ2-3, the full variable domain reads DSGVTQTPKHLITATGQRVTLRCSPRSGDLSVYWYQQSLDQGLQFLIQYYNGEERAKGNILERFSAQQFPDLHSELNLSSLELGDSALYFCASSTGTSGTDTQYFGPGTRLTVL.

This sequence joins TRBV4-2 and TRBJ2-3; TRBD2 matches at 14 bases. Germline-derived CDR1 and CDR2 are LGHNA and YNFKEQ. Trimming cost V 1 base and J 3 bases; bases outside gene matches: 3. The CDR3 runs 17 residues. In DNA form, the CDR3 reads TGTGCCAGCAGCCAAGGTAGGACTAGCGGGAGGACAGATACGCAGTATTTT. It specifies CASSQGRTSGRTDTQYF.

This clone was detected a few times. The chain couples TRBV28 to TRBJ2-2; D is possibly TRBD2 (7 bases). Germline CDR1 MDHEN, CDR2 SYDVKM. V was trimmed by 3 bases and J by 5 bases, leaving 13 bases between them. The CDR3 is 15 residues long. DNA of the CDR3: TGTGCCAGCAGTTTCTTGCGGGGGCAGACCGGGGAGCTGTTTTTT. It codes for CASSFLRGQTGELFF.

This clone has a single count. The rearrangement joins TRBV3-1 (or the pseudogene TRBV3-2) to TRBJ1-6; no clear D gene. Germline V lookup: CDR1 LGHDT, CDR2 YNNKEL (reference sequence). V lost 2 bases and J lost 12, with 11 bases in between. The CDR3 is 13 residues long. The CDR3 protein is CASSQSSLLPLHF. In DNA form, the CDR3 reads TGTGCCAGCAGCCAATCCTCCCTTTTACCCCTCCACTTT.

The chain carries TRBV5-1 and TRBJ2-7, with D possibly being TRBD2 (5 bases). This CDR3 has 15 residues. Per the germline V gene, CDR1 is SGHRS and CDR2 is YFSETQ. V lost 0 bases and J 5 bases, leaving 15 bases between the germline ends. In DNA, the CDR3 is TGCGCCAGCAGCTTGGTCGGGGAAGGTTCCGACGAGCAGTACTTC. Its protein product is CASSLVGEGSDEQYF.

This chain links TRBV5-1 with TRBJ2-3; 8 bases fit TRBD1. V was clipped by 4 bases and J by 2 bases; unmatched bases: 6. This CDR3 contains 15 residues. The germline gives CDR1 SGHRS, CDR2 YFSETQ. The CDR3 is CASSQGAWVTDTQYF. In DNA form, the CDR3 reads TGCGCCAGCAGCCAGGGGGCGTGGGTCACAGATACGCAGTATTTT.

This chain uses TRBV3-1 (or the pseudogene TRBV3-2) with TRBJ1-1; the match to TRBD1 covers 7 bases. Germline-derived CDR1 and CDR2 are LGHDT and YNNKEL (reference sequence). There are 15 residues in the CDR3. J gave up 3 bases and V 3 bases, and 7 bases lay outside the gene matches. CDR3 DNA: TGTGCCAGCAGCCAGGCATACAGGGGCGACACTGAAGCTTTCTTT. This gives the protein CASSQAYRGDTEAFF.

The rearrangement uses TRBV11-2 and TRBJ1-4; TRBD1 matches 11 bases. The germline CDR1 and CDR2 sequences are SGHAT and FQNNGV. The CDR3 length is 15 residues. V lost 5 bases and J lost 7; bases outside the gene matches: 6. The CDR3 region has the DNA TGTGCCAGCAGCCCCTGGACAGGGGGCCTTGAAAAACTGTTTTTT. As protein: CASSPWTGGLEKLFF.

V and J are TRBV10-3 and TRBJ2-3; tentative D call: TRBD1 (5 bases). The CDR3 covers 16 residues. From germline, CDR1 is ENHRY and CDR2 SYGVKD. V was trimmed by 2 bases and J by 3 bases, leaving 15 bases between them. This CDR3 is CAISERGSKGTDTQYF. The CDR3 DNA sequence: TGTGCCATCAGTGAGCGTGGCAGCAAGGGGACAGATACGCAGTATTTT.

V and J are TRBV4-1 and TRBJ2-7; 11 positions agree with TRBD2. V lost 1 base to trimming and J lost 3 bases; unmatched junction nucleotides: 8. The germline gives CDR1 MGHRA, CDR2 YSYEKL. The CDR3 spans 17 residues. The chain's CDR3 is CASSQVTSGGRVYEQYF. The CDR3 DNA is TGCGCCAGCAGCCAAGTCACTAGCGGGGGCCGTGTCTACGAGCAGTACTTC.

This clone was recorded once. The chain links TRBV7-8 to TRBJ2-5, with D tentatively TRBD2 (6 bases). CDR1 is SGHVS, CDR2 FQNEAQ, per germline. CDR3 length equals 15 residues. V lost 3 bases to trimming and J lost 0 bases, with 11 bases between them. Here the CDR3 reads CASSLYRDYQETQYF. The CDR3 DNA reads TGTGCCAGCAGCTTGTACCGGGACTACCAAGAGACCCAGTACTTC.